The 10 T cell receptor beta chains presented below share a single source sample, sequenced in a study of shared clonotypes between healthy human individuals. CD45RO-negative, CCR7-selected cells formed the naive CD8 fraction, which excluded terminally differentiated effector memory CD45RA+ cells. The data were produced by immunoSEQ multiplex PCR, yet TCRdb's version contains in-frame clones alone and is incomplete. Among hundreds of thousands of clones listed, 95% to 98% were seen once. Source material: naive CD8+ T cells sorted from blood. The receptors originated from a man younger than 45 in good health.

V is TRBV28 and J is TRBJ2-3; the D is unclear. The CDR3 consists of 14 residues. Trimming removed 6 bases at V and 4 bases at J, with 14 bases between. Germline loops: CDR1 MDHEN, CDR2 SYDVKM. Here the CDR3 reads CASSSRPAADTQYF. The CDR3 coding sequence is TGTGCCAGCAGCTCCCGACCCGCGGCAGATACGCAGTATTTT.

The chain uses TRBV9 and TRBJ2-2; D might be TRBD2 (5 bases). The CDR3 is 13 amino acids. Germline loops: CDR1 SGDLS, CDR2 YYNGEE. Trimming pared 0 bases from V and 7 bases from J, leaving 7 bases between. The CDR3 DNA is TGTGCCAGCAGCGTAGTCGGAGGCGGGGAGCTGTTTTTT. Its translation: CASSVVGGGELFF.

The chain has TRBV11-2 and TRBJ2-7, with TRBD1 identical over 8 bases. The CDR3 totals 15 residues. Germline CDR1 SGHAT, CDR2 FQNNGV. Unmatched junction bases numbered 7, after V lost 3 bases and J lost 3 bases. The CDR3 protein is CASSFGAGGFYEQYF. CDR3 DNA: TGTGCCAGCAGCTTTGGGGCAGGGGGCTTCTACGAGCAGTACTTC.

The rearrangement uses TRBV27 and TRBJ2-1; possibly TRBD1 or TRBD2 for D (5 bases each). Germline V gene data show CDR1 as MNHEY and CDR2 as SMNVEV (reference sequence). The CDR3 totals 14 residues. Trimming cost V 3 bases and J 10 bases, with 16 bases left between them. CDR3 region: CASSFSLNRDEQFF. CDR3 DNA: TGTGCCAGCAGTTTCTCCCTTAACCGGGACGAGCAGTTCTTC.

This clone occurred once. V and J are TRBV28 and TRBJ2-7, with D possibly being TRBD2 (6 bases). V dropped 11 bases and J dropped 1 base, with 15 bases sitting between them. This CDR3 comprises 13 residues. Germline V gene data show CDR1 as MDHEN and CDR2 as SYDVKM. The CDR3 nucleotides are TGTGCCTCTCGCGGGGCAGCATCCTACGAGCAGTACTTC. Its protein is CASRGAASYEQYF.

The chain is built from TRBV5-8 and TRBJ2-1; no definite D call. The CDR3 sequence is 12 residues long. V lost 4 bases and J 7 bases, leaving 9 bases between the germline ends. The germline gives CDR1 SGHTS, CDR2 YDEGEE. For the CDR3, the DNA is TGTGCCAGCAGCCTAGATCCGAATGAGCAGTTCTTC. Protein product: CASSLDPNEQFF.

CDR3 residues: CASSFTGSIGNEQFF. DNA for the CDR3: TGTGCCAGCAGCTTTACCGGGAGCATCGGCAATGAGCAGTTCTTC. The rearrangement uses TRBV7-9 and TRBJ2-1; the D gene is possibly TRBD2 (6 bases). This CDR3 region has 15 residues. V lost 3 bases and J 6 bases, leaving 15 bases between the germline ends. Per the germline V gene, CDR1 is SEHNR and CDR2 is FQNEAQ (reference sequence).

This clone appeared a few times. The chain joins TRBV27 to TRBJ2-2; 7 nucleotides match TRBD1. V dropped 11 bases and J dropped 2; count of bases not matched to a gene: 5. Germline lookup yields CDR1 MNHEY and CDR2 SMNVEV (reference sequence). The CDR3 is 13 amino acids. The CDR3 region is CAARDSNTGELFF. The CDR3 nucleotides read TGTGCCGCCCGGGACAGCAACACCGGGGAGCTGTTTTTT.

The chain recombines TRBV12-5 with TRBJ2-3, with D perhaps matching TRBD1 or TRBD2 (6 bases each). V was trimmed by 3 bases and J by 2 bases, leaving 12 bases between them. The length of the CDR3 is 15 residues. The germline CDR1 and CDR2 sequences are LGHNT and FRNRAP. The CDR3 spells CASGLGGRNTDTQYF. The CDR3 nucleotides read TGTGCTAGTGGTTTAGGGGGGAGGAACACAGATACGCAGTATTTT.

As concerns this clone: In the same sample, other DNA sequences code for this CDR3. The chain links TRBV29-1 to TRBJ2-7; 8 bases fit TRBD1. After removal of 6 bases from V and 1 base from J, the junction contained 5 bases not matched to a gene. Germline CDR1 is SQVTM and CDR2 is ANQGSEA. The CDR3 has 13 residues. CDR3 in amino acids: CSVTGGSSYEQYF. As DNA, the CDR3 is TGCAGCGTCACAGGGGGATCGTCCTACGAGCAGTACTTC.